One sample yielded the 3 T cell receptor beta chains listed below, sequenced in a study of blood T cell repertoires in COVID-19. TCRdb's table, derived via immunoSEQ multiplex PCR, lists solely in-frame clones and lacks some. Of 150,000 to 180,000 clones detected, approximately 85% appear once; the ten largest clones hold 0.55% to 0.75%. Sequencing was carried out using peripheral blood. These receptors originate from a man aged 55 to 69 with COVID-19, enrolled during active disease.

The chain's CDR3 is CASTNYPRYRGQANAGEAFF. CDR3 bases: TGTGCCAGCACTAACTACCCCCGATACAGGGGGCAGGCGAATGCGGGTGAAGCTTTCTTT. The J gene is TRBJ1-1, the V gene TRBV28; 9 nucleotides align to TRBD1. The CDR3 contains 20 residues. Germline V gives CDR1 MDHEN, CDR2 SYDVKM. J gave up 7 bases and V 7 bases, and 28 bases lay outside the gene matches.

V is TRBV5-4 and J is TRBJ2-3; 9 bases map to TRBD1. From germline, CDR1 is SGHNT and CDR2 YYREEE (reference sequence). This CDR3 has 15 amino acids. Losses at the gene ends were 6 bases for V and 2 bases for J; bases not matched to a gene: 7. The CDR3 loop is CASTRRDRVTDTQYF. The CDR3, as DNA: TGTGCCAGCACCCGGCGGGACAGGGTCACAGATACGCAGTATTTT. The full variable domain, rest sourced from reference TRBV5-4 and TRBJ2-3, is ETGVTQSPTHLIKTRGQQVTLRCSSQSGHNTVSWYQQALGQGPQFIFQYYREEENGRGNFPPRFSGLQFPNYSSELNVNALELDDSALYLCASTRRDRVTDTQYFGPGTRLTVL.

This clone was seen a few times. V is TRBV19 and J is TRBJ1-2; TRBD1 aligns across 8 bases. Trimming took 5 bases from V and 4 from J; bases not matched to a gene: 12. The CDR3 loop spans 16 amino acids. The germline CDR1 and CDR2 sequences are LNHDA and SQIVND (reference sequence). CDR3 coding DNA: TGTGCCAGTAGTCCGACAGGGACAGGTTCCTCCTATGGCTACACCTTC. Translation: CASSPTGTGSSYGYTF.